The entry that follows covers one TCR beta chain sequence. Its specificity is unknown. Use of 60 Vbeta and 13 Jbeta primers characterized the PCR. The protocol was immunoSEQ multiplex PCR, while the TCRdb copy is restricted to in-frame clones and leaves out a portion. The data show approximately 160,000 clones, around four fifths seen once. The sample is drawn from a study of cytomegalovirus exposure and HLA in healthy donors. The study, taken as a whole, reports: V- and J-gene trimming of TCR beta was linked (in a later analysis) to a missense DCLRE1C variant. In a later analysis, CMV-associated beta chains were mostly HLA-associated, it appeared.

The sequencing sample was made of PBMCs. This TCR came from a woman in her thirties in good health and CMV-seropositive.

The DNA of the CDR3 is TGTGCCAGTAGTATCTTTCCGGGGAGGGAACAGCCCCAGCATTTT. As protein: CASSIFPGREQPQHF. This chain connects TRBV19 to TRBJ1-5; D call uncertain. Trimming removed 3 bases at V and 7 bases at J, with 16 bases between. The CDR3 is made up of 15 amino acids. From germline, CDR1 is LNHDA and CDR2 SQIVND (reference sequence).